This is a list of T cell receptor beta chains from one sample in a study of blood T cell repertoires in COVID-19. TCRdb keeps only in-frame clones here, not all; method: immunoSEQ multiplex PCR. The sample carries 150,000 or so clones, roughly four fifths recorded once. Sequenced material: peripheral blood. These receptors all come from a human donor with acute or convalescent COVID-19. The donor label of this sample is uncertain. CDR3s include the opening cysteine and the closing phenylalanine or tryptophan. The order of the fields is clone size, V gene, J gene, D gene, CDR3 protein, CDR3 DNA. A D gene is named only where the DNA matches it firmly. Clone size, where shown, is once, few, many, or a class for clones that have expanded.

size: NA; V: TRBV5-5; J: TRBJ1-4; D: NA; CDR3: CASSLSRRPNEKLFF; DNA: TGTGCCAGCAGCTTGTCCCGGAGACCTAATGAAAAACTGTTTTTT
size: NA; V: TRBV6-1; J: TRBJ1-5; D: NA; CDR3: CASSDRSLLRNQPQHF; DNA: TGTGCCAGCAGTGATAGGAGCCTCCTGCGGAATCAGCCCCAGCATTTT
size: few; V: TRBV30; J: TRBJ1-1; D: NA; CDR3: CASSFRGEGTEAFF; DNA: TGTGCCAGTTCTTTCAGGGGAGAAGGCACTGAAGCTTTCTTT
size: NA; V: TRBV12-5; J: TRBJ1-5; D: NA; CDR3: CASGYGSNQPQHF; DNA: TGTGCTAGTGGTTACGGGAGCAATCAGCCCCAGCATTTT
size: NA; V: TRBV27; J: TRBJ2-5; D: TRBD2; CDR3: CASSDSGESETQYF; DNA: TGTGCCAGCTCCGATAGCGGGGAATCAGAGACCCAGTACTTC
size: NA; V: TRBV7-2; J: TRBJ2-2; D: TRBD2; CDR3: CASSLLAGGANTGELFF; DNA: TGTGCCAGCAGCCTCCTAGCGGGGGGGGCGAACACCGGGGAGCTGTTTTTT
size: once; V: TRBV10-3; J: TRBJ2-5; D: TRBD1; CDR3: CAISGGQGKETQYF; DNA: TGTGCCATCAGTGGGGGACAGGGGAAAGAGACCCAGTACTTC
size: NA; V: TRBV6-1; J: TRBJ1-2; D: NA; CDR3: CASSEGGGARYGYTF; DNA: TGTGCCAGCAGTGAAGGTGGGGGCGCTCGGTATGGCTACACCTTC
size: NA; V: TRBV6-5; J: TRBJ2-1; D: TRBD2; CDR3: CASSYERGLRSDEQFF; DNA: TGTGCCAGCAGTTACGAGCGGGGCCTGAGGAGCGATGAGCAGTTCTTC
size: NA; V: TRBV5-1; J: TRBJ2-2; D: TRBD1; CDR3: CASSWVRGQGLLSNTGELFF; DNA: TGCGCCAGCAGCTGGGTTAGGGGACAGGGTCTATTAAGCAACACCGGGGAGCTGTTTTTT
size: NA; V: TRBV18; J: TRBJ1-3; D: NA; CDR3: CASSPPVRAGNTIYF; DNA: TGTGCCAGCTCACCACCGGTCAGGGCCGGAAACACCATATATTTT
size: NA; V: TRBV30; J: TRBJ1-1; D: NA; CDR3: CAWSQGGEVPEAFF; DNA: TGTGCCTGGAGTCAAGGTGGCGAGGTCCCCGAAGCTTTCTTT
size: NA; V: TRBV5-4; J: TRBJ2-5; D: TRBD1; CDR3: CASSHTRTGVETQYF; DNA: TGTGCCAGCAGCCATACCAGGACAGGGGTAGAGACCCAGTACTTC
size: NA; V: TRBV3-1/TRBV3-2; J: TRBJ1-5; D: NA; CDR3: CASSQDFDQPQHF; DNA: TGTGCCAGCAGCCAAGATTTCGATCAGCCCCAGCATTTT
size: NA; V: TRBV18; J: TRBJ1-1; D: NA; CDR3: CASSPTGGDTEAFF; DNA: TGTGCCAGCTCACCGACCGGGGGGGACACTGAAGCTTTCTTT
size: NA; V: TRBV18; J: TRBJ2-7; D: TRBD1; CDR3: CASSLRQGAIHEQYF; DNA: TGTGCCAGCTCACTTAGACAGGGGGCAATTCACGAGCAGTACTTC
size: NA; V: TRBV15; J: TRBJ1-2; D: TRBD1; CDR3: CATSRGDRAGGYTF; DNA: TGTGCCACCAGCAGGGGAGACAGGGCGGGTGGCTACACCTTC
size: NA; V: TRBV15; J: TRBJ2-3; D: NA; CDR3: CATSINQPAAVGDTQYF; DNA: TGTGCCACCAGCATAAACCAGCCTGCGGCAGTCGGGGATACGCAGTATTTT
size: NA; V: TRBV6-2/TRBV6-3; J: TRBJ1-5; D: NA; CDR3: CASSYSVRAPTQPQHF; DNA: TGTGCCAGCAGTTACTCGGTCAGGGCCCCTACTCAGCCCCAGCATTTT
size: NA; V: TRBV5-4; J: TRBJ2-3; D: TRBD2; CDR3: CASSSHLMITSGGLGDTQYF; DNA: TGTGCCAGCAGCTCCCACTTGATGATAACGTCGGGGGGGCTAGGAGATACGCAGTATTTT
size: NA; V: TRBV5-1; J: TRBJ2-1; D: TRBD1; CDR3: CASSYLVGTANNEQFF; DNA: TGCGCCAGCAGCTACTTGGTAGGGACAGCCAACAATGAGCAGTTCTTC
size: once; V: TRBV9; J: TRBJ2-1; D: TRBD2; CDR3: CASSLGGGTHNEQFF; DNA: TGTGCCAGCAGCCTCGGCGGGGGTACCCACAATGAGCAGTTCTTC
size: few; V: TRBV3-1/TRBV3-2; J: TRBJ2-6; D: NA; CDR3: CASSLGLISGANVLTF; DNA: TGTGCCAGCAGCCTGGGACTGATCTCTGGGGCCAACGTCCTGACTTTC
size: NA; V: TRBV4-3; J: TRBJ1-2; D: TRBD1; CDR3: CASSQRDSTFGGYTF; DNA: TGCGCCAGCAGCCAGCGGGACAGTACATTCGGGGGCTACACCTTC
size: NA; V: TRBV9; J: TRBJ1-4; D: NA; CDR3: CASSGGDIWDEKLFF; DNA: TGTGCCAGCAGCGGAGGGGACATATGGGATGAAAAACTGTTTTTT
size: NA; V: TRBV27; J: TRBJ1-4; D: TRBD1; CDR3: CASSFPTPDRPNEKLFF; DNA: TGTGCCAGCAGTTTCCCCACCCCGGACAGGCCTAATGAAAAACTGTTTTTT
size: NA; V: TRBV5-6; J: TRBJ1-5; D: NA; CDR3: CASSRGTGPNQPQHF; DNA: TGTGCCAGCAGCCGTGGCACAGGGCCTAATCAGCCCCAGCATTTT